This T cell receptor (beta chain) derives from a study of Tregs in tolerant kidney transplant recipients. Study conclusions and caveats: Some patients' samples used different primers over time, so nucleotide sequences weren't comparable.

For this clone: Its antigen is not known.

The germline V gene has CDR1 MNHNY and CDR2 SVGAGI (reference sequence). V lost 8 bases and J lost 0, with 7 bases in between. CDR3 length: 12 residues. Data came from immunoSEQ multiplex PCR; TCRdb stores just in-frame clones and leaves some out. The table records about 110,000 clones, nearly 90% of them present only once. The rearrangement joins TRBV6-6 to TRBJ1-2; no definite D call. This TCR derives from a human donor who received a combined kidney and bone marrow transplant. The specimen comprised CD4+ T cells from blood, sampled before the transplant. The CDR3 bases are TGTGCCAGCTGGAGCACTAACTATGGCTACACCTTC. It codes for CASWSTNYGYTF.